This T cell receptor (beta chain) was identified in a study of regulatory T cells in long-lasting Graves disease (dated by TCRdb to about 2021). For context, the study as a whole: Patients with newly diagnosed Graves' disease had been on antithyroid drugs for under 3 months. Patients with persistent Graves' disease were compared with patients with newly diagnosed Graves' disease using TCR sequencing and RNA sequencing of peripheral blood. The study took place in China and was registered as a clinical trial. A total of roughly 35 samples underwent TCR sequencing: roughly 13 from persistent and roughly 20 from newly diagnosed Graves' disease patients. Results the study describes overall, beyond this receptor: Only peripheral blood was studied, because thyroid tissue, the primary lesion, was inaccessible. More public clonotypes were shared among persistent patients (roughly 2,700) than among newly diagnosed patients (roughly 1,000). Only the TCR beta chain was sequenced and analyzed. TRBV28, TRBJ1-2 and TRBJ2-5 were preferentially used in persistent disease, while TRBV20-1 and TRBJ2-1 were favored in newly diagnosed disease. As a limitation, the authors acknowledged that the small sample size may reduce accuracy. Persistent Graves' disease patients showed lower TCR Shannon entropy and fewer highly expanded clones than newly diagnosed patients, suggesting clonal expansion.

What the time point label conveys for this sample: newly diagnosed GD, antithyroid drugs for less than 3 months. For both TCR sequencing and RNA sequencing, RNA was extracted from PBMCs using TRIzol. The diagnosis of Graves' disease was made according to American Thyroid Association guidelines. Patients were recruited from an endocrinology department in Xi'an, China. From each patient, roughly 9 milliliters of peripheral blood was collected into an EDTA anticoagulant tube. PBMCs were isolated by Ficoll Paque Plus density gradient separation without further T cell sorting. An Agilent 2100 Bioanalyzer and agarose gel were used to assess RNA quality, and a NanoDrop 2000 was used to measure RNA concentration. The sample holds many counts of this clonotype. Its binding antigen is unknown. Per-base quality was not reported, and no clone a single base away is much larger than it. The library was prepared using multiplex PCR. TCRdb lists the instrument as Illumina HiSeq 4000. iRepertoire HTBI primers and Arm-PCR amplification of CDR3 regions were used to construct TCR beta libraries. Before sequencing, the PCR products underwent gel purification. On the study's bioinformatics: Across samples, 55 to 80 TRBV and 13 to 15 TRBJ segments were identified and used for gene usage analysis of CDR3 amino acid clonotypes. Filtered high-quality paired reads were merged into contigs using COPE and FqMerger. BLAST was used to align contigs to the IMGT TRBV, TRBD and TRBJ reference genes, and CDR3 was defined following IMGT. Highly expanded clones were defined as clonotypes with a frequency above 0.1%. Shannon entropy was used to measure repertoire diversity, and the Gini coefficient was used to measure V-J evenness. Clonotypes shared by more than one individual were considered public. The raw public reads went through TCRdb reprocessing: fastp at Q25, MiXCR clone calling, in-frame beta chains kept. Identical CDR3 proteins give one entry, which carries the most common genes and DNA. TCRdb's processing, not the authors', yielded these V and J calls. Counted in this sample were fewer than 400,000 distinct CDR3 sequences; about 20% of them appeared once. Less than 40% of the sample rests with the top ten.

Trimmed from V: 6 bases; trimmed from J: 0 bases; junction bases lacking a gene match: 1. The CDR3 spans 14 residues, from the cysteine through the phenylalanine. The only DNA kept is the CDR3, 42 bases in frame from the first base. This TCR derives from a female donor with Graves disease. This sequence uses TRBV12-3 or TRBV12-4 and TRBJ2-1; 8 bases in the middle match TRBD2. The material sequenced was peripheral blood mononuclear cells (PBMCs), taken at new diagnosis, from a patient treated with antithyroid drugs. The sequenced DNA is TGTGCCAGCAGGAGCGGGAGCTCCTACAATGAGCAGTTCTTC. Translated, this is CASRSGSSYNEQFF.